This T cell receptor (beta chain) was profiled in a study of T cells in Graves' hyperthyroidism and ophthalmopathy. RNA transcripts provided the source from which TCR beta CDR3 regions were amplified. The HTBI primer set was used in a first-round RT-PCR of the TCR CDR3. TCRdb analysed the multiplex PCR reads with MiXCR anew, one entry per CDR3 protein. The data contain around 260,000 distinct CDR3 sequences, under 30% of them seen just once; the ten biggest clones take up approximately 25%. The receptor was isolated from a man aged 35 to 55 with Graves' hyperthyroidism that later progressed to Graves' ophthalmopathy. The source material was blood.

Here the CDR3 reads CATSDLSQPNTGELFF. Here the CDR3 DNA reads TGTGCCACCAGTGATTTGAGCCAACCGAACACCGGGGAGCTGTTTTTT. This chain joins TRBV24-1 and TRBJ2-2; D not certain. The CDR3 has 16 amino acids. The V and J ends lost 0 bases and 0 bases respectively, with 7 bases between them. CDR1 is KGHDR, CDR2 SFDVKD, per germline.